One T cell receptor beta chain is described in this entry. Its antigen is not identified. Sequencing was performed with immunoSEQ multiplex PCR; in TCRdb, only in-frame clones are kept and a portion is missing. This sample has about 130,000 clones, with approximately 90% found just once. This entry is derived from a study of T cell responses to AZD1222 COVID-19 vaccine. Study-wide background: Combined were second doses at about 4 or about 12 weeks. Study-wide results and caveats: Reportedly, close to half of spike-specific TCRs are directed against unmutated variant regions. Samples come after the peak T cell response, not at day 14. The sample set comprised mostly white British donors with more females, and clonal diversity was possibly underestimated.

This sequence originates from an adult in good health. The starting material was peripheral blood, obtained on day 0 of AZD1222 vaccination.

The CDR3 DNA follows: TGTGCCAGCAGCGGACAGGAAGGGAACACCGGGGAGCTGTTTTTT. Translated: CASSGQEGNTGELFF. V usage is TRBV6-4 and J usage is TRBJ2-2; the match to TRBD1 covers 7 bases. The V segment lost 6 bases and the J segment 1 base; nucleotides outside the gene matches: 5. The CDR3 runs to 15 residues. Germline CDR1 MRHNA, CDR2 SNTAGT.